These 20 T cell receptor beta chains share one sample of origin, sequenced in a study of T cell responses to AZD1222 COVID-19 vaccine. Assay: immunoSEQ multiplex PCR; the TCRdb copy retains only in-frame clones and omits some. Of 150,000 or so clones detected, over 80% appear once; the ten largest clones hold over 3%. Specimen: peripheral blood, collected 28 days after the second AZD1222 dose. These receptors were obtained from an adult who received the AZD1222 COVID-19 vaccine.

The rearrangement joins TRBV6-5 to TRBJ1-2, with a possible D match to TRBD1 (6 bases). The CDR3 sequence is 11 residues long. Germline values: CDR1 MNHEY, CDR2 SVGAGI. The CDR3 protein is CASGVDYGYTF. The CDR3 DNA reads as TGTGCATCAGGGGTTGACTATGGCTACACCTTC.

The J gene is TRBJ1-4, the V gene TRBV5-4; D may be TRBD1 (5 bases). Germline lookup yields CDR1 SGHNT and CDR2 YYREEE (reference sequence). The CDR3 sequence is 15 residues long. V dropped 5 bases and J dropped 8 bases, with 19 bases sitting between them. CDR3 residues: CASRPVFGAQEKLFF. Written as DNA, the CDR3 is TGTGCCAGCAGACCCGTATTCGGGGCGCAGGAAAAACTGTTTTTT. The whole variable domain, filled in from reference TRBV5-4 and TRBJ1-4, reads ETGVTQSPTHLIKTRGQQVTLRCSSQSGHNTVSWYQQALGQGPQFIFQYYREEENGRGNFPPRFSGLQFPNYSSELNVNALELDDSALYLCASRPVFGAQEKLFFGSGTQLSVL.

The V and J genes are TRBV9 and TRBJ2-7, with unresolved D. V gave up 0 bases and J gave up 0 bases, with 7 bases separating them. This CDR3 contains 14 residues. Germline-derived CDR1 and CDR2 are SGDLS and YYNGEE. CDR3 loop: CASSVGASSYEQYF. CDR3 coding DNA: TGTGCCAGCAGCGTAGGGGCTAGCTCCTACGAGCAGTACTTC. Looking up the rest from reference TRBV9 and TRBJ2-7 gives the full variable domain: DSGVTQTPKHLITATGQRVTLRCSPRSGDLSVYWYQQSLDQGLQFLIQYYNGEERAKGNILERFSAQQFPDLHSELNLSSLELGDSALYFCASSVGASSYEQYFGPGTRLTVT.

V and J are TRBV11-2 and TRBJ2-7, with 7 bases identical to TRBD1. The junction had 10 bases not matched to a gene; V was cut back by 6 bases and J by 2 bases. CDR3 size: 15 residues. Germline V gene sequence: CDR1 SGHAT, CDR2 FQNNGV. For the CDR3, the DNA is TGTGCCAGCAGTTACCGGGACAGAGAAACCTACGAGCAGTACTTC. Translation: CASSYRDRETYEQYF.

A single count supports this clone. J is TRBJ1-4 and V is TRBV5-1; D is unresolved. Trimming removed 8 bases from V and 4 bases from J, with 15 bases in between. Per the germline V gene, CDR1 is SGHRS and CDR2 is YFSETQ. This CDR3 region has 14 residues. CDR3 amino acids: CASSTLSLNEKLFF. The CDR3 DNA is TGCGCCAGTTCCACCCTTTCCCTTAATGAAAAACTGTTTTTT.

This clone was picked up one time. The chain joins TRBV28 to TRBJ1-3; no definite D call. The CDR3 contains 16 residues. Germline CDR1 MDHEN, CDR2 SYDVKM. V was trimmed by 5 bases and J by 0 bases, leaving 14 bases between them. As DNA, the CDR3 is TGTGCCAGCAGTCGCCCGGACGGAGCCTCTGGAAACACCATATATTTT. Its protein product is CASSRPDGASGNTIYF.

This rearrangement joins TRBV19 to TRBJ1-1, with 8 nucleotides matching TRBD1. The J segment lost 0 bases and the V segment lost 8 bases, leaving 5 bases of the junction unmatched. Germline V gives CDR1 LNHDA, CDR2 SQIVND (reference sequence). The length of the CDR3 is 14 residues. CDR3: CASRTQGVNTEAFF. Written as DNA, the CDR3 is TGTGCCAGTCGAACACAGGGGGTGAACACTGAAGCTTTCTTT. The full variable domain, rest sourced from reference TRBV19 and TRBJ1-1, is DGGITQSPKYLFRKEGQNVTLSCEQNLNHDAMYWYRQDPGQGLRLIYYSQIVNDFQKGDIAEGYSVSREKKESFPLTVTSAQKNPTAFYLCASRTQGVNTEAFFGQGTRLTVV.

The chain has TRBV18 and TRBJ2-7, with TRBD2 matching 8 bases. Germline V CDR1 and CDR2: KGHSH, LQKENI. There are 15 residues in the CDR3. V shed 3 bases and J 7 bases; nucleotides not matched to a gene: 11. CDR3 DNA sequence: TGTGCCAGCTCACCCCAGCGGGGGCGAGTATGGGAGCAGTACTTC. Translating it yields CASSPQRGRVWEQYF. The full variable domain, completed using reference TRBV18 and TRBJ2-7, is NAGVMQNPRHLVRRRGQEARLRCSPMKGHSHVYWYRQLPEEGLKFMVYLQKENIIDESGMPKERFSAEFPKEGPSILRIQQVVRGDSAAYFCASSPQRGRVWEQYFGPGTRLTVT.

The J gene is TRBJ1-3, the V gene TRBV6-5; 8 nucleotides agree with TRBD1. CDR1 is MNHEY and CDR2 is SVGAGI in the germline V gene. The CDR3 is 14 residues long. The V and J ends lost 5 bases and 2 bases, in that order; junction bases with no gene match: 2. The chain's CDR3 is CASSNRGAGNTIYF. The CDR3 DNA reads TGTGCCAGCAGTAACAGGGGGGCTGGAAACACCATATATTTT.

Points on this clone: Other nucleotide sequences from this sample produce the same CDR3. The rearrangement uses TRBV6-2 or TRBV6-3 and TRBJ2-1; D call uncertain. Per germline, CDR1 MNHEY and CDR2 SVGEGT. The V and J ends lost 3 bases and 9 bases respectively, with 9 bases between them. The length of the CDR3 is 12 residues. CDR3: CASSYFGREQFF. CDR3 bases: TGTGCCAGCAGTTATTTCGGGCGTGAGCAGTTCTTC.

The chain links TRBV19 to TRBJ2-1; 7 nucleotides agree with TRBD2. CDR1 and CDR2 (germline): LNHDA, SQIVND (reference sequence). Germline trimming cut 5 bases from V and 10 bases from J; bases unmatched to any gene: 11. The CDR3 runs 14 residues. The CDR3 DNA sequence: TGTGCCAGTAGTTGGGCGGGGGTACAGGAAGAGCAGTTCTTC. It translates to CASSWAGVQEEQFF.

This clone was seen only a few times. The chain combines TRBV4-2 with TRBJ2-3; 7 bases line up with TRBD2. The length of the CDR3 is 16 residues. The germline CDR1 and CDR2 sequences are LGHNA and YNFKEQ. With 1 base clipped from V and 3 bases from J, the junction kept 7 bases outside the gene matches. CDR3 region: CASSQAGGGGTDTQYF. CDR3 DNA: TGTGCCAGCAGCCAAGCGGGCGGGGGAGGGACAGATACGCAGTATTTT.

The J gene is TRBJ2-2, the V gene TRBV3-1 (or the pseudogene TRBV3-2), with TRBD2 identical over 11 bases. The V gene's germline CDR1 is LGHDT and CDR2 YNNKEL (reference sequence). After removal of 4 bases from V and 2 bases from J, the junction contained 6 bases not matched to a gene. This CDR3 region has 17 residues. This chain's CDR3 is CASSLISGGANTGELFF. DNA for the CDR3: TGTGCCAGCAGCCTAATTAGCGGGGGGGCCAACACCGGGGAGCTGTTTTTT.

This chain uses TRBV6-4 with TRBJ2-1; 7 nucleotides align to TRBD2. V lost 6 bases, J lost 1 base, and 9 bases stayed unmatched. CDR3 length: 16 residues. The germline gives CDR1 MRHNA, CDR2 SNTAGT. The DNA of the CDR3 is TGTGCCAGCAGACCCCGGACGGGGGGATCCTACAATGAGCAGTTCTTC. It encodes CASRPRTGGSYNEQFF.

This chain links TRBV6-2 or TRBV6-3 with TRBJ1-3; 7 positions match TRBD1. The CDR3 runs 15 residues. From germline, CDR1 is MNHEY and CDR2 SVGEGT. After removal of 0 bases from V and 4 bases from J, the junction contained 3 bases not matched to a gene. For the CDR3, the DNA is TGTGCCAGCAGTTACTCTGGGACAGCCGGAAACACCATATATTTT. Translating gives CASSYSGTAGNTIYF.

The chain links TRBV7-8 to TRBJ2-1; 9 bases match TRBD2. The CDR3 contains 13 residues. J was trimmed by 6 bases and V by 6 bases; bases with no gene match: 3. Germline loops: CDR1 SGHVS, CDR2 FQNEAQ. CDR3 nucleotide sequence: TGTGCCAGCAGTACGACTAGCGGCAATGAGCAGTTCTTC. Its protein is CASSTTSGNEQFF.

CDR3 sequence reads: CASSTAVYQPQHF. CDR3 nucleotides: TGTGCCAGCAGCACCGCCGTGTATCAGCCCCAGCATTTT. The chain links TRBV7-2 to TRBJ1-5; D remains unclear. The CDR3 contains 13 residues. Trimming cost V 5 bases and J 5 bases, with 10 bases left between them. The germline V gene has CDR1 SGHTA and CDR2 FQGNSA. Based on the CDR3 plus reference TRBV7-2 and TRBJ1-5, the full variable domain is GAGVSQSPSNKVTEKGKDVELRCDPISGHTALYWYRQSLGQGLEFLIYFQGNSAPDKSGLPSDRFSAERTGGSVSTLTIQRTQQEDSAVYLCASSTAVYQPQHFGDGTRLSIL.

J is TRBJ2-2 and V is TRBV5-1; D is perhaps TRBD1 (5 bases). Germline V gene lookup returns CDR1 SGHRS and CDR2 YFSETQ. V was shortened by 0 bases and J by 5 bases, with 17 bases between the two germline ends. The CDR3 contains 17 residues. CDR3: CASSLASGAGKTGELFF. The CDR3 region has the DNA TGCGCCAGCAGCTTGGCCTCTGGGGCCGGTAAGACCGGGGAGCTGTTTTTT.

The V call is TRBV5-6, the J call TRBJ1-4; D not resolved. Trimming pared 0 bases from V and 10 bases from J, leaving 10 bases between. The CDR3 consists of 13 residues. Germline V gives CDR1 SGHDT, CDR2 YYEEEE. The CDR3: CASSLEFRGKLFF. For the CDR3, the DNA is TGTGCCAGCAGCTTGGAATTTCGCGGAAAACTGTTTTTT.

Details on this clone: The germline gene is not matched at one end of the junction; a read error may be the cause. The chain couples TRBV20-1 to TRBJ1-1; D gene uncertain. Germline CDR1 is DFQATT and CDR2 is SNEGSKA (reference sequence). CDR3 length: 11 amino acids. CDR3 in DNA: TGCAGTGCCACTAACCCCAACATCCCTTCCTTT. The encoded protein is CSATNPNIPSF.